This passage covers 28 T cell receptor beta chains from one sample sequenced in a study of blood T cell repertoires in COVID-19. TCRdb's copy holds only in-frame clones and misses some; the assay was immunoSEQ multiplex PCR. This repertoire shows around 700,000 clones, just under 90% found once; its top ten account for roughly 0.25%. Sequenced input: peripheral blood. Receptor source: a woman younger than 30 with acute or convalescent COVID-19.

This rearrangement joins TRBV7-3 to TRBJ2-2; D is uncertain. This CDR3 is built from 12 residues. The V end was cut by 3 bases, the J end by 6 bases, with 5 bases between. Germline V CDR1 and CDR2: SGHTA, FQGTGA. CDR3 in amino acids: CASSLAPGELFF. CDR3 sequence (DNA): TGTGCCAGCAGCTTGGCCCCCGGGGAGCTGTTTTTT.

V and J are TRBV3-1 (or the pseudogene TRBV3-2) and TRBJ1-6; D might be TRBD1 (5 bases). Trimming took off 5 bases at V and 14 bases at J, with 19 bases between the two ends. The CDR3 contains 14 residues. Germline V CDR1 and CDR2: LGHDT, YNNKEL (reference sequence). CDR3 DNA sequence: TGTGCCAGCAGCTCCCGGGGGTCGGCCCCAACCCTCCACTTT. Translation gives CASSSRGSAPTLHF.

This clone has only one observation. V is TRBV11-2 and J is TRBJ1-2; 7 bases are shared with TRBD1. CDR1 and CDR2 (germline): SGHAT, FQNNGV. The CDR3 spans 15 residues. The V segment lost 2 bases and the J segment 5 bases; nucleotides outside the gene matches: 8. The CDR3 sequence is CASSLIGQERYGYTF. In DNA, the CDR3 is TGTGCCAGCAGCTTAATAGGACAGGAGCGTTATGGCTACACCTTC.

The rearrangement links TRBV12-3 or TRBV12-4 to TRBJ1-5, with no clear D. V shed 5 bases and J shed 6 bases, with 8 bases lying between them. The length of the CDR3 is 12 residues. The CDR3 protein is CASSRERQPQHF. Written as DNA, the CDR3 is TGTGCCAGCAGTAGGGAGCGTCAGCCCCAGCATTTT.

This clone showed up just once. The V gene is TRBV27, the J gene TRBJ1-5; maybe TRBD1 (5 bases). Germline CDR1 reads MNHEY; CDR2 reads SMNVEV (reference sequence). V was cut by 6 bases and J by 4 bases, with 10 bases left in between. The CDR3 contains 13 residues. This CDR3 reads CASRKDMNQPQHF. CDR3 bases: TGTGCCAGCAGAAAGGACATGAATCAGCCCCAGCATTTT.

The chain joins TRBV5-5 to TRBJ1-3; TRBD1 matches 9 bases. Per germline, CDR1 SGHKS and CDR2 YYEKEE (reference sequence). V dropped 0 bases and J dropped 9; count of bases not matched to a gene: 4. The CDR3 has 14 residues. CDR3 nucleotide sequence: TGTGCCAGCAGCTTGGGGACAGGGGCAAGCACCATATATTTT. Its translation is CASSLGTGASTIYF.

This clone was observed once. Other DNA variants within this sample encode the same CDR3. The CDR3 spells CASSTGSSYEQYF. The CDR3 nucleotides are TGTGCCAGCAGCACAGGGAGCTCCTACGAGCAGTACTTC. This chain uses TRBV5-6 with TRBJ2-7; TRBD1 might be the D (6 bases). Between the trimmed V and J ends, which lost 4 bases and 0 bases, there was a span of 8 bases. This CDR3 has 13 residues. Germline-derived CDR1 and CDR2 are SGHDT and YYEEEE.

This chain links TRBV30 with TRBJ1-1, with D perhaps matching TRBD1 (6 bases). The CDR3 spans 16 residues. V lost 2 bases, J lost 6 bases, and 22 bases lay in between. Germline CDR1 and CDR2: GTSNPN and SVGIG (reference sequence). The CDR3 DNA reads TGTGCCTGGAGTACAGGTATTGGGGGGGCCTGGGCTGAAGCTTTCTTT. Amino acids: CAWSTGIGGAWAEAFF.

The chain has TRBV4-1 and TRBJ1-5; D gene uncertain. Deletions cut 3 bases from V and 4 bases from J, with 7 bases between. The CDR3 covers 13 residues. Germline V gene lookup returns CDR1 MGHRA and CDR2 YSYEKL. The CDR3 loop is CASSHYLNQPQHF. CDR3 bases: TGCGCCAGCAGCCATTACCTAAATCAGCCCCAGCATTTT.

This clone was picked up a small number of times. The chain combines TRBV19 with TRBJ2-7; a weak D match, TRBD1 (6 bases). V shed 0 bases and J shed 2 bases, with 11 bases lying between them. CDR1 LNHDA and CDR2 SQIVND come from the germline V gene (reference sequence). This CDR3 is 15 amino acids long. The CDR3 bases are TGTGCCAGTAGTATAGAATCCCGGACAGCCTACGAGCAGTACTTC. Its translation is CASSIESRTAYEQYF.

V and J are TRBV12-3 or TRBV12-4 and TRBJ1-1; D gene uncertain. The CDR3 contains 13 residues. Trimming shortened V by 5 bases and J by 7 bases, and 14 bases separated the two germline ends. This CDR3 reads CASSAGPRIEAFF. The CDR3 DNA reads TGTGCCAGCAGTGCGGGCCCTCGGATTGAAGCTTTCTTT.

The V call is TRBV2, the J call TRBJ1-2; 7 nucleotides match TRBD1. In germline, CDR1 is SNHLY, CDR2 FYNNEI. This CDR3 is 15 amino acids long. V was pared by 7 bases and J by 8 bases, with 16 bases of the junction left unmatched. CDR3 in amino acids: CASKRTGGDSYGYTF. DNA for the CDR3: TGTGCCAGCAAGAGGACAGGAGGGGATTCCTACGGCTACACCTTC.

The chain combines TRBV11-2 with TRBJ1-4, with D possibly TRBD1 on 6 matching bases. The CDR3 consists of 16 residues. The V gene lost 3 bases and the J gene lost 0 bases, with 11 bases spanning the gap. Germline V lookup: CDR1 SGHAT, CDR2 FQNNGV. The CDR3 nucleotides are TGTGCCAGCAGCTTGGAGGGGGGGCCAACTAATGAAAAACTGTTTTTT. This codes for CASSLEGGPTNEKLFF.

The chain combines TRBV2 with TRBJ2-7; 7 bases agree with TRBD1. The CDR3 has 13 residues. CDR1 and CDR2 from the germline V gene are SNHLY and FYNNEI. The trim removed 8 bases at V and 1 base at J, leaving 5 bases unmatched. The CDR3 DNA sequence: TGTGCCAGCTTCCCGGACAGGTCCTACGAGCAGTACTTC. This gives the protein CASFPDRSYEQYF.

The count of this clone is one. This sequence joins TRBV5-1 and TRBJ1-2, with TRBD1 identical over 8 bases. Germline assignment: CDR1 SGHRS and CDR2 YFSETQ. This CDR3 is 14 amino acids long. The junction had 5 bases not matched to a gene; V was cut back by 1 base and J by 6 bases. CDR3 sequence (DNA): TGCGCCAGCAGCTTGTCAGGGGGCTTGGATGGCTACACCTTC. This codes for CASSLSGGLDGYTF.

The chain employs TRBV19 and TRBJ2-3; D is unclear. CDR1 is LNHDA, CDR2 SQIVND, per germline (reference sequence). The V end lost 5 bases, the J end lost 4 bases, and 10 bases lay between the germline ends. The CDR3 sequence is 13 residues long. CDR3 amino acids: CASSESPPDTQYF. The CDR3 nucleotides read TGTGCCAGTAGTGAGTCACCCCCAGATACGCAGTATTTT.

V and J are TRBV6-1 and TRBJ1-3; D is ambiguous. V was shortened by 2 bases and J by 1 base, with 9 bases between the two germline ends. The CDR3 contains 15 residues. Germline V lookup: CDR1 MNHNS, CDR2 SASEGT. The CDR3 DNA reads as TGTGCCAGCAGTGAACTTGGGCAGTCTGGAAACACCATATATTTT. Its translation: CASSELGQSGNTIYF.

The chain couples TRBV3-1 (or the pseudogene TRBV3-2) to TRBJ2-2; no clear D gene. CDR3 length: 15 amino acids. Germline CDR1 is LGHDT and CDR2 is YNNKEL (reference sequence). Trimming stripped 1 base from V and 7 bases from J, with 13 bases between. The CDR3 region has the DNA TGTGCCAGCAGCCAAGTGAATCACGGCGGCGGGGAGCTGTTTTTT. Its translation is CASSQVNHGGGELFF.

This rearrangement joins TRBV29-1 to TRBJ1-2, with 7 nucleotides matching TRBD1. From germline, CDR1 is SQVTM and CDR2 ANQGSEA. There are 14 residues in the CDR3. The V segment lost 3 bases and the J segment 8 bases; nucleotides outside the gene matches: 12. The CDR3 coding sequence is TGCAGCGTTGAGAGGGACTTCCCCAGGGGGGGCTACACCTTC. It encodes CSVERDFPRGGYTF.

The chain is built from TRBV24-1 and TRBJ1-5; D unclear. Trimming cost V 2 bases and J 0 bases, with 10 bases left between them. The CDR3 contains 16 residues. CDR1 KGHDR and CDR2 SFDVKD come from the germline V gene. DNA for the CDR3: TGTGCCACCAGTGATTCAGCGGGTCGTAGCAATCAGCCCCAGCATTTT. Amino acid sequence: CATSDSAGRSNQPQHF.

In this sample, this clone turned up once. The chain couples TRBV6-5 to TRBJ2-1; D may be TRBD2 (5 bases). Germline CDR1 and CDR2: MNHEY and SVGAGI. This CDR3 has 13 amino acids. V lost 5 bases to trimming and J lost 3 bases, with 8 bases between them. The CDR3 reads CASSMDFYNEQFF. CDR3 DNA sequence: TGTGCCAGCAGTATGGACTTCTACAATGAGCAGTTCTTC.

CDR3: CSVEDRATRRGAFF. As DNA, the CDR3 is TGCAGCGTTGAAGATAGGGCAACACGGAGGGGCGCTTTCTTT. The chain couples TRBV29-1 to TRBJ1-1, with a weak D call TRBD1 (5 bases). The V end lost 0 bases, the J end lost 11 bases, and 19 bases lay between the germline ends. The CDR3 loop spans 14 amino acids. Germline assignment: CDR1 SQVTM and CDR2 ANQGSEA. Based on the CDR3 plus reference TRBV29-1 and TRBJ1-1, the full variable domain is SAVISQKPSRDICQRGTSLTIQCQVDSQVTMMFWYRQQPGQSLTLIATANQGSEATYESGFVIDKFPISRPNLTFSTLTVSNMSPEDSSIYLCSVEDRATRRGAFFGQGTRLTVV.

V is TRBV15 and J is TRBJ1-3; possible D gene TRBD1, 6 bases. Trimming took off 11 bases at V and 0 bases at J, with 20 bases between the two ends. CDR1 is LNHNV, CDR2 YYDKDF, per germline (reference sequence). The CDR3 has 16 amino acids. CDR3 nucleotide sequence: TGTGCCCTCAGCCAACAGGGAGTAAGCTCTGGAAACACCATATATTTT. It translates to CALSQQGVSSGNTIYF. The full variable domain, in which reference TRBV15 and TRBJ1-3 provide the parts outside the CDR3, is DAMVIQNPRYQVTQFGKPVTLSCSQTLNHNVMYWYQQKSSQAPKLLFHYYDKDFNNEADTPDNFQSRRPNTSFCFLDIRSPGLGDTAMYLCALSQQGVSSGNTIYFGEGSWLTVV.

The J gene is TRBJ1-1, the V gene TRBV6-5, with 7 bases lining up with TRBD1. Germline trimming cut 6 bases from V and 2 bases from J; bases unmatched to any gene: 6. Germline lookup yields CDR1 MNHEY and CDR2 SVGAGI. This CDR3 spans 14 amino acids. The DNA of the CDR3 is TGTGCCAGCAGCTGGAGGGGGCGAAACACTGAAGCTTTCTTT. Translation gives CASSWRGRNTEAFF.

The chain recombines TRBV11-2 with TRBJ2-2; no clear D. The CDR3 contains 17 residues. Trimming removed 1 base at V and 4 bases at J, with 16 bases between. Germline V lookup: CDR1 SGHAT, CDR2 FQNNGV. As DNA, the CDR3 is TGTGCCAGCAGCTTAGTGTTCGGCATGCCGGGCACCGGGGAGCTGTTTTTT. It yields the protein CASSLVFGMPGTGELFF.

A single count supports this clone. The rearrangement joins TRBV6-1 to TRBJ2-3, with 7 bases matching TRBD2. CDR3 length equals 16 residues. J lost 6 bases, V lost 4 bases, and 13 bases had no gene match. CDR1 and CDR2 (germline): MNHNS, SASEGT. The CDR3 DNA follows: TGTGCCAGCAGTGCAAAAATTGGGGGAGGGGCGGATACGCAGTATTTT. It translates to CASSAKIGGGADTQYF.

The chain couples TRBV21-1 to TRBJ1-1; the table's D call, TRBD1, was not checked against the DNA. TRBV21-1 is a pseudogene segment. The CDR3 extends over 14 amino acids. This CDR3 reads CASSSPNRGAEAFF. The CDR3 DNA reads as TGTGCCAGCAGCTCTCCAAACAGGGGAGCTGAAGCTTTCTTT.

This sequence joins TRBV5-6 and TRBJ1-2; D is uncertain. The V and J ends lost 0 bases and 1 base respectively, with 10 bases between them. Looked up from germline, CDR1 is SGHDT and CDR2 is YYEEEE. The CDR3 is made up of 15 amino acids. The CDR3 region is CASSLDGALNYGYTF. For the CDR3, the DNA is TGTGCCAGCAGCTTGGATGGAGCTCTTAACTATGGCTACACCTTC.